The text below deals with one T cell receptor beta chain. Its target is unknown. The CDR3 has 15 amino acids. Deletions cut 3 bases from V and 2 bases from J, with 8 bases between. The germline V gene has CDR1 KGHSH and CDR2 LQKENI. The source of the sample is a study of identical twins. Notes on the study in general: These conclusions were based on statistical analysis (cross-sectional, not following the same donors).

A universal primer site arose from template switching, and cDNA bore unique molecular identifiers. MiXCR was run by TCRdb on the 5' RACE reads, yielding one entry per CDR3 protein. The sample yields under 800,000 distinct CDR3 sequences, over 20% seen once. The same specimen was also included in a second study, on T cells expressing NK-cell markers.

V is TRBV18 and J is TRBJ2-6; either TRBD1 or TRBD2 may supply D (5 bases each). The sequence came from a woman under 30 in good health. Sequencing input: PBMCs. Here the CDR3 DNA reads TGTGCCAGCTCACCTCAGGGACCTGGGGCCAACGTCCTGACTTTC. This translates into CASSPQGPGANVLTF.